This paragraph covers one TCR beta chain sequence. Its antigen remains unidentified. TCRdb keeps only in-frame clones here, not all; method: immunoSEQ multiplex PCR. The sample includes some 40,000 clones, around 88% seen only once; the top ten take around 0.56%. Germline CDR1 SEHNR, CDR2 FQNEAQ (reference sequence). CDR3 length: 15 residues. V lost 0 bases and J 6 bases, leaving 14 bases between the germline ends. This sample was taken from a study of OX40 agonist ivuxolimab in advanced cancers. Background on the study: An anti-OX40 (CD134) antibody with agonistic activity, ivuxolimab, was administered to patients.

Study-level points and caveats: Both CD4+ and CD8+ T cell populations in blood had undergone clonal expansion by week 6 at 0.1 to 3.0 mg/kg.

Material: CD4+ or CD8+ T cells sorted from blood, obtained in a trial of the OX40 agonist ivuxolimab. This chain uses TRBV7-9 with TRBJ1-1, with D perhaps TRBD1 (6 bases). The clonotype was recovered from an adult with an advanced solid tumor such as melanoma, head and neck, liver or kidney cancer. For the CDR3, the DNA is TGTGCCAGCAGCTTAGCCACAGGGATTGGATCTGAAGCTTTCTTT. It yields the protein CASSLATGIGSEAFF.